This T cell receptor (beta chain) derives from a study of cytotoxic CD8 clonotypes in ibrutinib-treated CLL. Whole-study context: Partial response occurred in roughly 25 patients and complete response in 2; at median about 72 months, roughly 15 remained remitted and approximately twelve progressed.

Germline V gene lookup returns CDR1 SEHNR and CDR2 FQNEAQ (reference sequence). This CDR3 region has 13 residues. V was shortened by 5 bases and J by 7 bases, with 12 bases between the two germline ends. Study results and limitations: Sample timing was unmatched between remission and later-progressing patients; lymph nodes unstudied. Contraction or stability on treatment was seen for public clonotypes, which were uncommon.

In its sample, this clone was seen a few times. Its antigen is currently unknown. The table came from immunoSEQ multiplex PCR; TCRdb's copy has only in-frame clones and leaves some out. The table records 250,000 or so clones, roughly 70% of them present only once. The V call is TRBV7-9, the J call TRBJ1-3; possible D gene TRBD1, 6 bases. The sequence derives from a human donor with chronic lymphocytic leukemia. The starting material was PBMCs, obtained after 24 months of ibrutinib treatment. This chain's CDR3 is CASSQPQGNTIYF. The CDR3 DNA is TGTGCCAGCAGCCAACCCCAGGGGAACACCATATATTTT.